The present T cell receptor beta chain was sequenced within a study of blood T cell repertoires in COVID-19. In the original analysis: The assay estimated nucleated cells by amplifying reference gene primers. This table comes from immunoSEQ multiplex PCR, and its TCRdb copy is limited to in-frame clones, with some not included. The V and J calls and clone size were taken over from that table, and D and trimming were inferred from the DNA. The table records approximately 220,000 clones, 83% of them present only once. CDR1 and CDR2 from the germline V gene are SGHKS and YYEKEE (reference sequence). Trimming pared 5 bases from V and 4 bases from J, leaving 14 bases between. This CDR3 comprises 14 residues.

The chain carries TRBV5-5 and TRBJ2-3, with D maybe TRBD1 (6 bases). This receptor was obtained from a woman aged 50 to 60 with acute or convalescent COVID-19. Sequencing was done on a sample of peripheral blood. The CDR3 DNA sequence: TGTGCCAGCAGTGGGGGCGTAGGCGCAGATACGCAGTATTTT. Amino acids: CASSGGVGADTQYF.